Below are 18 T cell receptor beta chains sequenced from a single sample in a study of T cell repertoires in cytomegalovirus infection. TCRdb passed the reads through MiXCR, listing each CDR3 protein once. The data hold approximately 1,000,000 distinct CDR3 sequences, with around 29% observed a single time. The antigens these receptors bind are not known. The sample in question was cultured CD8+ T cells from PBMCs, obtained from culture after CMV antigen stimulation. The receptors were gathered from a human donor in good health (CMV status not recorded). Some clones in this sample may be carry-over from other donors' samples.

J is TRBJ1-3 and V is TRBV15; the D is unclear. The CDR3 is 16 residues long. The V and J ends lost 5 bases and 0 bases respectively, with 14 bases between them. The germline V gene has CDR1 LNHNV and CDR2 YYDKDF (reference sequence). CDR3 in DNA: TGTGCCACCAGCTCCCCCCAGGCGGGCTCTGGAAACACCATATATTTT. Its protein product is CATSSPQAGSGNTIYF.

In this sample, this clonotype turned up a few times. The CDR3 spells CASSTLDRMNTEAFF. The DNA of the CDR3 is TGTGCCAGCAGTACCCTCGACAGGATGAACACTGAAGCTTTCTTT. The V gene is TRBV27, the J gene TRBJ1-1; D might be TRBD1 (6 bases). V was shortened by 5 bases and J by 0 bases, with 13 bases between the two germline ends. Looked up from germline, CDR1 is MNHEY and CDR2 is SMNVEV (reference sequence). The CDR3 has 15 amino acids.

This chain uses TRBV10-3 with TRBJ2-5, with TRBD2 matching over 8 bases. This CDR3 spans 15 amino acids. The ends lost 3 bases at V and 5 bases at J; junction bases unmatched: 8. Looked up from germline, CDR1 is ENHRY and CDR2 is SYGVKD. CDR3 region: CAISESSGVSETQYF. The DNA of the CDR3 is TGTGCCATCAGTGAAAGTAGCGGGGTGTCTGAGACCCAGTACTTC.

The chain recombines TRBV12-3 or TRBV12-4 with TRBJ1-2; 7 bases fit TRBD1. The CDR3 covers 14 residues. J gave up 4 bases and V 4 bases, and 6 bases lay outside the gene matches. CDR3 coding DNA: TGTGCCAGCAGTTCTGACAGGGCCCTCTATGGCTACACCTTC. Translated, it gives CASSSDRALYGYTF.

J is TRBJ1-2 and V is TRBV6-6, with D unresolved. This CDR3 has 16 residues. V gave up 0 bases and J gave up 0 bases, with 11 bases separating them. The V gene's germline CDR1 is MNHNY and CDR2 SVGAGI (reference sequence). The CDR3, as DNA: TGTGCCAGCAGTTACTCGAGAGGGAACTCTAACTATGGCTACACCTTC. Its protein is CASSYSRGNSNYGYTF.

Of note for this clonotype: With a much larger clone just one base away, this may be a read error. The chain uses TRBV7-6 and TRBJ2-1, with a possible D match to TRBD2 (5 bases). This CDR3 contains 15 residues. The germline V gene encodes CDR1 SGHVS and CDR2 FNYEAQ. The CDR3 nucleotides are TGTGCCGGCAGCTTAGGGTCGGGGATTTACAATGAGCAGTTCTTC. Its translation: CAGSLGSGIYNEQFF.

As DNA, the CDR3 is TGCGCCAGCAGCCAGCCCTGGACTAGCGGGGCAGATACGCAGTATTTT. It yields the protein CASSQPWTSGADTQYF. The V and J genes are TRBV4-1 and TRBJ2-3; 12 bases match TRBD2. V lost 3 bases and J lost 4; bases outside the gene matches: 5. The CDR3 runs to 16 residues. Germline CDR1 MGHRA, CDR2 YSYEKL.

This clonotype was detected many times. V usage is TRBV4-3 and J usage is TRBJ1-6, with 7 nucleotides matching TRBD1. The CDR3 extends over 15 amino acids. Trimming took 0 bases from V and 10 from J; bases not matched to a gene: 6. From germline, CDR1 is LGHNA and CDR2 YSLEER. CDR3 sequence reads: CASSQDRAGGSPLHF. The CDR3, as DNA: TGCGCCAGCAGCCAAGATCGGGCAGGGGGATCACCCCTCCACTTT.

This clonotype appeared a few times. J is TRBJ2-2 and V is TRBV6-6, with unresolved D. V shed 0 bases and J shed 3 bases, with 8 bases lying between them. Germline CDR1 and CDR2: MNHNY and SVGAGI (reference sequence). The CDR3 covers 15 residues. The CDR3, as DNA: TGTGCCAGCAGTTACTCGAGCAGATACACCGGGGAGCTGTTTTTT. Translated, it gives CASSYSSRYTGELFF.

This clonotype was observed many times. The V and J genes are TRBV7-8 and TRBJ2-3; D is uncertain. This CDR3 is 16 amino acids long. In germline, CDR1 is SGHVS, CDR2 FQNEAQ. V shed 6 bases and J shed 0 bases, with 16 bases lying between them. CDR3 sequence: CASSLSGVTSTDTQYF. As DNA, the CDR3 is TGTGCCAGCAGTCTTTCAGGAGTTACTAGCACAGATACGCAGTATTTT. Using reference TRBV7-8 and TRBJ2-3 for the parts outside the CDR3, the full variable domain is GAGVSQSPRYKVAKRGQDVALRCDPISGHVSLFWYQQALGQGPEFLTYFQNEAQLDKSGLPSDRFFAERPEGSVSTLKIQRTQQEDSAVYLCASSLSGVTSTDTQYFGPGTRLTVL.

This clonotype was recorded a few times. This chain connects TRBV6-1 to TRBJ1-6; no firm D call. Deletions cut 2 bases from V and 8 bases from J, with 13 bases between. Germline V gene lookup returns CDR1 MNHNS and CDR2 SASEGT. The CDR3 is 15 amino acids. In nucleotides, the CDR3 is TGTGCCAGCAGTGAATTTATTCTCTGGGATTCACCCCTCCACTTT. Protein: CASSEFILWDSPLHF.

The V call is TRBV6-1, the J call TRBJ2-6; the D is unclear. CDR3 length: 15 amino acids. V was pared by 5 bases and J by 1 base, with 9 bases between. Germline-derived CDR1 and CDR2 are MNHNS and SASEGT. Written as DNA, the CDR3 is TGTGCCAGCAGTCTTTCCTGGTCTGGGGCCAACGTCCTGACTTTC. Translating gives CASSLSWSGANVLTF.

The CDR3 is CASGLQGSNEQFF. In nucleotides, the CDR3 is TGTGCTAGTGGTCTCCAAGGGAGCAATGAGCAGTTCTTC. This chain uses TRBV12-5 with TRBJ2-1; maybe TRBD2 (5 bases). This CDR3 has 13 residues. Germline V gene sequence: CDR1 LGHNT, CDR2 FRNRAP. The germline V and J ends were trimmed by 5 bases and 6 bases, with 11 bases remaining between them.

The J gene is TRBJ1-5, the V gene TRBV2, with 11 bases matching TRBD1. The junction had 7 bases not matched to a gene; V was cut back by 6 bases and J by 6 bases. The CDR3 contains 15 residues. The V gene's germline CDR1 is SNHLY and CDR2 FYNNEI. This CDR3 is CASRGTGGRIQPQHF. The CDR3 DNA is TGTGCCAGCAGGGGGACAGGGGGAAGAATTCAGCCCCAGCATTTT.

Of note for this clonotype: A much larger clone lies one base from this, so it may be a read error. The rearrangement links TRBV9 to TRBJ2-1, with 8 bases matching TRBD2. The germline V gene encodes CDR1 SGDLS and CDR2 YYNGEE. The CDR3 covers 15 residues. Trimming removed 3 bases from V and 5 bases from J; junction bases left unmatched: 7. Here the CDR3 DNA reads TGTGCCAGCAGCGAGGGACTAGTGGGGGACAATGAGCAGTTCTTC. This encodes CASSEGLVGDNEQFF.

There are many counts of this clonotype. The chain combines TRBV12-3 or TRBV12-4 with TRBJ2-1; D ambiguous. The ends were cut back, 5 bases at V and 8 bases at J, with 10 bases in the middle. The CDR3 length is 12 residues. The CDR3 here is CASSLLFHEQFF. The CDR3 DNA reads TGTGCCAGCAGTCTCCTCTTCCATGAGCAGTTCTTC.

This clonotype was seen at least ten times. This CDR3 reads CASSQVVGAELFF. As DNA, the CDR3 is TGCGCCAGCAGCCAAGTTGTCGGGGCCGAACTGTTTTTT. The rearrangement uses TRBV4-1 and TRBJ1-4; weak D call: TRBD1 (5 bases). Germline V gene lookup returns CDR1 MGHRA and CDR2 YSYEKL. This CDR3 has 13 residues. The V end lost 1 base, the J end lost 12 bases, and 12 bases lay between the germline ends.

This clonotype showed up many times. J is TRBJ2-1 and V is TRBV6-1, with a tentative D call TRBD1 (6 bases). V was cut by 6 bases and J by 0 bases, with 12 bases left in between. The CDR3 sequence is 15 residues long. Germline V lookup: CDR1 MNHNS, CDR2 SASEGT. The CDR3 DNA follows: TGTGCCAGCAGCGCAGGACAGAGCTCCTACAATGAGCAGTTCTTC. This sequence encodes CASSAGQSSYNEQFF.